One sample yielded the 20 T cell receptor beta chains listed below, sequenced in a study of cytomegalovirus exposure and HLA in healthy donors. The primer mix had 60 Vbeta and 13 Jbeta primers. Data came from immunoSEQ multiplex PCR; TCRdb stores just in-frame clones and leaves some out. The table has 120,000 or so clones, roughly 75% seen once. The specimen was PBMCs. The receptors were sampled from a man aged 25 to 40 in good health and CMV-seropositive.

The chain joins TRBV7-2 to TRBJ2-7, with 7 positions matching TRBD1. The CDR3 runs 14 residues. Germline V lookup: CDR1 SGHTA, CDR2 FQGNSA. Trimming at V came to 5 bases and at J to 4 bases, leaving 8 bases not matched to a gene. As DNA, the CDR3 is TGTGCCAGCAGCCGTGGCCAGGGGGTATACGAGCAGTACTTC. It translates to CASSRGQGVYEQYF.

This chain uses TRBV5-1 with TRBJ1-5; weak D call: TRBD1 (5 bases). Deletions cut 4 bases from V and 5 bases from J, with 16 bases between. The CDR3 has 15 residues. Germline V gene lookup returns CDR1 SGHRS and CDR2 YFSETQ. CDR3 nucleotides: TGCGCCAGCAGCCCTTCCAGCGGGGGTCATCAGCCCCAGCATTTT. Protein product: CASSPSSGGHQPQHF.

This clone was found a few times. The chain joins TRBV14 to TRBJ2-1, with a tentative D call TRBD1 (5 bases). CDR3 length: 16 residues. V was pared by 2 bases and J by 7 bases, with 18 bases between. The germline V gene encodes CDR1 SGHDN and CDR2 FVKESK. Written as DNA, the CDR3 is TGTGCCAGCAGCCAACAGGGTGTCAGAGAAAAAAATGAGCAGTTCTTC. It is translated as CASSQQGVREKNEQFF.

For the CDR3, the DNA is TGTGCCAGCAGCCCGGGACAGGGCATCTCCTACGAGCAGTACTTC. It is translated as CASSPGQGISYEQYF. The rearrangement joins TRBV5-4 to TRBJ2-7; 9 nucleotides agree with TRBD1. The ends lost 4 bases at V and 0 bases at J; junction bases unmatched: 5. The CDR3 totals 15 residues. CDR1 and CDR2 (germline): SGHNT, YYREEE (reference sequence).

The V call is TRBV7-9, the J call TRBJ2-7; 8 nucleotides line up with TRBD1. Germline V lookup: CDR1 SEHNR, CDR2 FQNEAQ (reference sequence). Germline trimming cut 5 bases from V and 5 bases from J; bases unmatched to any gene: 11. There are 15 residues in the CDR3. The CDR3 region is CASSVSTGDFHEQYF. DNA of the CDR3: TGTGCCAGCAGCGTCTCGACAGGGGACTTCCACGAGCAGTACTTC.

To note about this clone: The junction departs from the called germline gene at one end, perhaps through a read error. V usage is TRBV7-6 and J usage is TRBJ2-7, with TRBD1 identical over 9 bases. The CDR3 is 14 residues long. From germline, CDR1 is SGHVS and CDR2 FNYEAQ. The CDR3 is CASTRTGSTGGFHF. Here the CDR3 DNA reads TGTGCCAGCACCCGAACGGGGTCCACAGGGGGCTTCCACTTC.

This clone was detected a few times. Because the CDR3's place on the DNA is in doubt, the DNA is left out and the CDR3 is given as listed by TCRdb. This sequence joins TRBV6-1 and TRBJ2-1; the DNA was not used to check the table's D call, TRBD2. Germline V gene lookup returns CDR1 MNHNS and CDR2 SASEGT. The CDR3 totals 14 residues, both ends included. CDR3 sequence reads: CASVGSGALRAKFF.

The CDR3 region is CASCRAGGIPDTQYF. The CDR3 DNA is TGTGCCAGCTGTAGAGCGGGAGGGATCCCAGATACGCAGTATTTT. The chain couples TRBV28 to TRBJ2-3, with 10 nucleotides matching TRBD2. This CDR3 has 15 amino acids. With V trimmed by 8 bases and J by 4 bases, 9 bases remained unmatched. CDR1 and CDR2 (germline): MDHEN, SYDVKM.

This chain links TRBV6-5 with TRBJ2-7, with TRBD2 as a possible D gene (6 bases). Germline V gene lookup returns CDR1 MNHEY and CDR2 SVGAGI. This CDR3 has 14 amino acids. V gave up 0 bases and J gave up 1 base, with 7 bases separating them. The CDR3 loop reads CASSYSAGSYEQYF. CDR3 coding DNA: TGTGCCAGCAGTTACTCCGCGGGGTCCTACGAGCAGTACTTC.

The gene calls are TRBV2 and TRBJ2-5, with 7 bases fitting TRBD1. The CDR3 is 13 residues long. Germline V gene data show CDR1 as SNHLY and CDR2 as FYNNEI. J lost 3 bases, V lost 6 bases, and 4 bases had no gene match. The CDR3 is CASSGDSKETQYF. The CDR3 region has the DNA TGTGCCAGCAGCGGGGACAGTAAAGAGACCCAGTACTTC.

CDR3 coding DNA: TGCAGCGCCAACCAGGGGGCTGCGGAGCAGTACTTC. This translates into CSANQGAAEQYF. The chain carries TRBV29-1 and TRBJ2-7; 8 bases map to TRBD1. The CDR3 length is 12 residues. V lost 7 bases to trimming and J lost 7 bases; unmatched junction nucleotides: 9. The germline V gene has CDR1 SQVTM and CDR2 ANQGSEA.

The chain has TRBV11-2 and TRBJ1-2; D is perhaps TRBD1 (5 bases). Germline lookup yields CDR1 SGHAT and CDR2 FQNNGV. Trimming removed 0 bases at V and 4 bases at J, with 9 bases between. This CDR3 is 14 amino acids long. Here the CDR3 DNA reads TGTGCCAGCAGCTTAGATTTGCAGGGCTATGGCTACACCTTC. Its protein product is CASSLDLQGYGYTF.

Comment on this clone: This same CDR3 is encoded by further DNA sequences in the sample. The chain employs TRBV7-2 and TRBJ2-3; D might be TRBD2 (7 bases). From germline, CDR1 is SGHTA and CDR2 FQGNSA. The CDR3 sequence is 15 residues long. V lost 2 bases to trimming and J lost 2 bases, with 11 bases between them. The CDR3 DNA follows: TGTGCCAGCAGCTTACGGCGGGGGCACACAGATACGCAGTATTTT. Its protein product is CASSLRRGHTDTQYF. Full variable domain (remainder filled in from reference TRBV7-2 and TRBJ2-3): GAGVSQSPSNKVTEKGKDVELRCDPISGHTALYWYRQSLGQGLEFLIYFQGNSAPDKSGLPSDRFSAERTGGSVSTLTIQRTQQEDSAVYLCASSLRRGHTDTQYFGPGTRLTVL.

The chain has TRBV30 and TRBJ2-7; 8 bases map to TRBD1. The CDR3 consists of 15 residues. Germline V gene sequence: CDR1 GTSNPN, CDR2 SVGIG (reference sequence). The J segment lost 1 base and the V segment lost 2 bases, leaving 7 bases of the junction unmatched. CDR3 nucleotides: TGTGCCTGGAGTTCCGGGGGACAGGCATCCTACGAGCAGTACTTC. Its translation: CAWSSGGQASYEQYF.

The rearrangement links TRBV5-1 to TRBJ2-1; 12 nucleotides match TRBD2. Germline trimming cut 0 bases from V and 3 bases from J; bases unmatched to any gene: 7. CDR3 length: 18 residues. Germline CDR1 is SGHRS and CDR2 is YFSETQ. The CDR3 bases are TGCGCCAGCAGCTTGGAGGGGGTGGGACTAGCGGGCTACAATGAGCAGTTCTTC. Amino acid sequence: CASSLEGVGLAGYNEQFF.

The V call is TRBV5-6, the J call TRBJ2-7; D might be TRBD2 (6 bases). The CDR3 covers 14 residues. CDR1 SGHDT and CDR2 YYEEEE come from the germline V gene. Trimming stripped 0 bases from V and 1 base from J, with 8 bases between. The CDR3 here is CASSLAGRSYEQYF. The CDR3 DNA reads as TGTGCCAGCAGCTTGGCAGGGAGGTCCTACGAGCAGTACTTC.

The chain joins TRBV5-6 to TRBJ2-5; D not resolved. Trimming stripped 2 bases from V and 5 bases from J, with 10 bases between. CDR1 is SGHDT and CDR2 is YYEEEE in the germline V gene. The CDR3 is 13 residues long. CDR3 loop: CASSFGVVETQYF. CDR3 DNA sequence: TGTGCCAGCAGCTTCGGAGTCGTGGAGACCCAGTACTTC.

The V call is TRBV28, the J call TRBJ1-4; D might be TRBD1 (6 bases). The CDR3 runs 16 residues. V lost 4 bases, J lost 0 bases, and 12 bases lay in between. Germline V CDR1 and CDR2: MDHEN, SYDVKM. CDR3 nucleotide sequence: TGTGCCAGCAGTTCAGGGGAGAGCGCAACTAATGAAAAACTGTTTTTT. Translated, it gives CASSSGESATNEKLFF.

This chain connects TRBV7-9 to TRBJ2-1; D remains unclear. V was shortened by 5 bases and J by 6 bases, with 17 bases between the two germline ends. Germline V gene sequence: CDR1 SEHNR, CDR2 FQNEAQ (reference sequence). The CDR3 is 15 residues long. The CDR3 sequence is CASSLPSGTFNEQFF. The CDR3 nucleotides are TGTGCCAGCAGCCTACCTTCGGGTACGTTCAATGAGCAGTTCTTC.

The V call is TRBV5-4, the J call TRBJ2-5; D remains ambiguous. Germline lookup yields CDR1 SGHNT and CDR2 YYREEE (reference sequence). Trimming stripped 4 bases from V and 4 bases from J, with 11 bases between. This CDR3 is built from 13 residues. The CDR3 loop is CASSTSGVETQYF. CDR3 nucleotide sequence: TGTGCCAGCAGCACGTCAGGCGTAGAGACCCAGTACTTC.